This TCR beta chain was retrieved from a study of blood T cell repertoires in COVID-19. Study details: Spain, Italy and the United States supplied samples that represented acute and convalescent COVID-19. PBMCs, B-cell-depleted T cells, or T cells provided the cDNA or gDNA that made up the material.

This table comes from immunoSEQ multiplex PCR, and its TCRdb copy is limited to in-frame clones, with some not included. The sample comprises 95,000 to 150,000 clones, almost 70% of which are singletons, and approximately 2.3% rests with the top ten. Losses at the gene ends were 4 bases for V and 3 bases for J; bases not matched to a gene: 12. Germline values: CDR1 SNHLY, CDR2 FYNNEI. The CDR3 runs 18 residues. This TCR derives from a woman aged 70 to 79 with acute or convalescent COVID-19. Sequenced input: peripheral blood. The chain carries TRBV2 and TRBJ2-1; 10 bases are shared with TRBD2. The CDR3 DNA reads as TGTGCCAGCAGTGCCCCGGGACTAGCGATGGCCATCTACAATGAGCAGTTCTTC. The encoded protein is CASSAPGLAMAIYNEQFF. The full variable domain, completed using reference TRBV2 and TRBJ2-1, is EPEVTQTPSHQVTQMGQEVILRCVPISNHLYFYWYRQILGQKVEFLVSFYNNEISEKSEIFDDQFSVERPDGSNFTLKIRSTKLEDSAMYFCASSAPGLAMAIYNEQFFGPGTRLTVL.